This TCR beta chain appears in the sequencing data of a study of OX40 agonist ivuxolimab in advanced cancers. Whole-study context: Patients received intravenous ivuxolimab every 2 weeks at 0.01 to 10 mg/kg. In three patients, partial responses were observed, one with hepatocellular carcinoma and two with cutaneous melanoma.

Blood sampling took place at baseline, cycle 4 day 1, and cycle 7 day 1. Study outcomes and limitations: In CD8+ T cells, expanded clones were on average more numerous than in CD4+.

The junction had 6 bases not matched to a gene; V was cut back by 6 bases and J by 5 bases. The CDR3 extends over 14 amino acids. The germline V gene has CDR1 MNHNS and CDR2 SASEGT. The data were produced by immunoSEQ multiplex PCR, yet TCRdb's version contains in-frame clones alone and is incomplete. The sample lists approximately 67,000 clones, around 84% occurring once. As concerns this clone: Antigen specificity is unknown.

The source is an adult with an advanced solid tumor such as melanoma, head and neck, liver or kidney cancer. The gene calls are TRBV6-1 and TRBJ2-2, with TRBD1 matching 7 bases. The input for sequencing was CD4+ or CD8+ T cells sorted from blood, taken in a trial of the OX40 agonist ivuxolimab. The CDR3 coding sequence is TGTGCCAGCAGGAGGCAGGGGGAGACCGGGGAGCTGTTTTTT. It is translated as CASRRQGETGELFF.